Presented here are 24 T cell receptor beta chains from one specimen sequenced in a study of vaccination effects on CD4 cells after COVID-19. TCRdb's copy holds only in-frame clones and misses some; the assay was immunoSEQ multiplex PCR. The sample carries over 50,000 clones, more than 80% recorded once. These TCRs are of unknown antigen specificity. Prior to sequencing, the ViraFEST assay stimulated PBMC with viral peptide pools, which expanded the antigen-specific CD4+ T cells. After less than twelve days in culture, the CD4+ T cells were isolated. Source: CD4+ T cells from PBMCs cultured with HCoV-229E spike peptides, taken before COVID-19 vaccination. Source of these receptors: a human donor who received a COVID-19 vaccine.

This rearrangement joins TRBV24-1 to TRBJ1-3; possible D gene TRBD1, 6 bases. V lost 4 bases to trimming and J lost 6 bases, with 15 bases between them. Germline V gene lookup returns CDR1 KGHDR and CDR2 SFDVKD. The CDR3 extends over 15 amino acids. The CDR3 here is CATSEGGAPLNTIYF. The CDR3 DNA follows: TGTGCCACCAGTGAAGGGGGGGCCCCCTTAAACACCATATATTTT.

This clone has only one observation. The chain combines TRBV6-5 with TRBJ2-3; D is perhaps TRBD2 (6 bases). Trimming took off 5 bases at V and 4 bases at J, with 10 bases between the two ends. The CDR3 is made up of 13 amino acids. Germline V gives CDR1 MNHEY, CDR2 SVGAGI. The CDR3 DNA follows: TGTGCCAGCAGTCTAGGAGGGCCAGATACGCAGTATTTT. This sequence encodes CASSLGGPDTQYF.

The chain couples TRBV7-9 to TRBJ1-1; possibly TRBD1 for D (6 bases). Looked up from germline, CDR1 is SEHNR and CDR2 is FQNEAQ (reference sequence). CDR3 length equals 16 residues. V was shortened by 5 bases and J by 4 bases, with 20 bases between the two germline ends. CDR3 DNA: TGTGCCAGCAGCCCCACCCAACAGGGCTTGGTCACTGAAGCTTTCTTT. Encoded protein: CASSPTQQGLVTEAFF.

This clone came up a few times. The V call is TRBV9, the J call TRBJ2-3; D gene unclear. Trimming took 0 bases from V and 5 from J, leaving 4 bases between them. The CDR3 loop spans 12 amino acids. Per germline, CDR1 SGDLS and CDR2 YYNGEE. CDR3 DNA sequence: TGTGCCAGCAGCGTAGTAAGAGATACGCAGTATTTT. This encodes CASSVVRDTQYF.

There are a few counts of this clone. V is TRBV12-1 and J is TRBJ1-1. TRBV12-1 is flagged as a pseudogene. The CDR3 runs 12 residues. CDR3: CASTIKRNEAFF. In DNA form, the CDR3 reads TGTGCCAGCACCATTAAAAGGAATGAAGCTTTCTTT.

This clone was found a few times. The chain has TRBV5-5 and TRBJ1-6, with 7 bases fitting TRBD1. Trimming took 3 bases from V and 8 from J; bases not matched to a gene: 8. This CDR3 has 15 residues. Germline CDR1 reads SGHKS; CDR2 reads YYEKEE (reference sequence). For the CDR3, the DNA is TGTGCCAGCAGCTGGGGGGACAGCAGAGATTCACCCCTCCACTTT. Amino acid sequence: CASSWGDSRDSPLHF.

This clone was detected a few times. The gene calls are TRBV24-1 and TRBJ2-3; D not resolved. Germline CDR1 KGHDR, CDR2 SFDVKD. The CDR3 sequence is 13 residues long. V lost 8 bases, J lost 4 bases, and 12 bases lay in between. CDR3 region: CATTFPSPDTQYF. The CDR3 DNA sequence: TGTGCCACCACTTTCCCCTCCCCAGATACGCAGTATTTT.

The chain carries TRBV5-4 and TRBJ2-2; 7 bases map to TRBD2. After removal of 0 bases from V and 4 bases from J, the junction contained 3 bases not matched to a gene. This CDR3 comprises 15 residues. Germline values: CDR1 SGHNT, CDR2 YYREEE (reference sequence). CDR3 region: CASSLGREGTGELFF. The CDR3 DNA reads TGTGCCAGCAGCTTGGGGAGGGAGGGCACCGGGGAGCTGTTTTTT.

V is TRBV24-1 and J is TRBJ2-5; D not resolved. Germline assignment: CDR1 KGHDR and CDR2 SFDVKD. The CDR3 is made up of 15 amino acids. V lost 3 bases, J lost 0 bases, and 10 bases lay in between. The DNA of the CDR3 is TGTGCCACCAGTGATCCCACAGCGTACCAAGAGACCCAGTACTTC. This gives the protein CATSDPTAYQETQYF.

The chain recombines TRBV6-5 with TRBJ2-7, with 7 bases aligning to TRBD1. CDR3 length equals 13 residues. J was trimmed by 5 bases and V by 5 bases; bases with no gene match: 6. Germline V CDR1 and CDR2: MNHEY, SVGAGI. CDR3 nucleotide sequence: TGTGCCAGCAGTATACGGACAGGAGACGAGCAGTACGTC. It yields the protein CASSIRTGDEQYV.

Here the CDR3 DNA reads TGTGCCAGCAGTTTAGGACGGGCCGTGGGGGAGCAGTACGTC. Protein sequence: CASSLGRAVGEQYV. The chain couples TRBV6-2 or TRBV6-3 to TRBJ2-7, with D unclear. CDR1 and CDR2 from the germline V gene are MNHEY and SVGEGT. Between the trimmed V and J ends, which lost 4 bases and 7 bases, there was a span of 17 bases. This CDR3 has 14 residues.

This chain's CDR3 is CASSQGSGETQYF. The CDR3 nucleotides are TGCGCCAGCAGCCAAGGTTCAGGAGAGACCCAGTACTTC. The rearrangement links TRBV4-1 to TRBJ2-5; no definite D call. The V end was cut by 1 base, the J end by 4 bases, with 7 bases between. This CDR3 spans 13 amino acids. CDR1 MGHRA and CDR2 YSYEKL come from the germline V gene.

The V call is TRBV12-3 or TRBV12-4, the J call TRBJ1-6; a possible D gene is TRBD1 (5 bases). The V end was cut by 6 bases, the J end by 9 bases, with 12 bases between. The CDR3 runs 13 residues. The CDR3 sequence: CASSSGLGSPLHF. CDR3 in DNA: TGTGCCAGCAGCTCAGGGTTGGGTTCACCCCTCCACTTT.

V usage is TRBV6-5 and J usage is TRBJ2-1, with 9 bases fitting TRBD1. Germline V lookup: CDR1 MNHEY, CDR2 SVGAGI. The V segment lost 6 bases and the J segment 1 base; nucleotides outside the gene matches: 1. This CDR3 is built from 14 residues. CDR3 sequence reads: CASRTGGSYNEQFF. Here the CDR3 DNA reads TGTGCCAGCAGGACAGGGGGGTCCTACAATGAGCAGTTCTTC.

In its sample, this clone was seen a few times. CDR3 amino acids: CASRQGGETQYF. In nucleotides, the CDR3 is TGCGCCAGCAGGCAGGGCGGGGAGACCCAGTACTTC. This chain links TRBV5-1 with TRBJ2-5, with D perhaps being TRBD1 or TRBD2 (5 bases each). The CDR3 is 12 amino acids. CDR1 is SGHRS and CDR2 is YFSETQ in the germline V gene. Trimming cost V 5 bases and J 5 bases, with 10 bases left between them.

The V call is TRBV23-1, the J call TRBJ1-2; TRBD1 might be the D (6 bases). TRBV23-1 falls under the ORF class, with uncertain function. The V and J ends lost 0 bases and 3 bases respectively, with 20 bases between them. This CDR3 is built from 18 residues. As DNA, the CDR3 is TGCGCCAGCAGTCAATCCGTATATCAAGGACAGATATACTATGGCTACACCTTC. As protein: CASSQSVYQGQIYYGYTF.

The chain is built from TRBV24-1 and TRBJ2-3; D is possibly TRBD2 (5 bases). Trimming left V 9 bases short and J 1 base short, with 10 bases between. CDR1 KGHDR and CDR2 SFDVKD come from the germline V gene. This CDR3 has 13 amino acids. CDR3 nucleotides: TGTGCCACCTCCGGGGTCGGCACAGATACGCAGTATTTT. Residues: CATSGVGTDTQYF.

The V gene is TRBV15, the J gene TRBJ1-4, with D unclear. The CDR3 has 18 residues. Trimming shortened V by 1 base and J by 0 bases, and 15 bases separated the two germline ends. Per germline, CDR1 LNHNV and CDR2 YYDKDF (reference sequence). CDR3 amino acids: CATSRVAVRAATNEKLFF. CDR3 coding DNA: TGTGCCACCAGCAGAGTGGCAGTCAGAGCGGCAACTAATGAAAAACTGTTTTTT. The whole variable domain, remainder taken from reference TRBV15 and TRBJ1-4, is DAMVIQNPRYQVTQFGKPVTLSCSQTLNHNVMYWYQQKSSQAPKLLFHYYDKDFNNEADTPDNFQSRRPNTSFCFLDIRSPGLGDTAMYLCATSRVAVRAATNEKLFFGSGTQLSVL.

The chain employs TRBV6-5 and TRBJ2-2, with 8 bases lining up with TRBD2. Germline V CDR1 and CDR2: MNHEY, SVGAGI. CDR3 size: 15 residues. V was clipped by 3 bases and J by 1 base; unmatched bases: 1. CDR3 nucleotide sequence: TGTGCCAGCAGTTATAGCGGGGTGAACACCGGGGAGCTGTTTTTT. It codes for CASSYSGVNTGELFF.

This chain uses TRBV5-5 with TRBJ2-7; a possible D gene is TRBD1 (6 bases). Between the trimmed V and J ends, which lost 2 bases and 3 bases, there was a span of 9 bases. This CDR3 contains 13 residues. Germline values: CDR1 SGHKS, CDR2 YYEKEE (reference sequence). This CDR3 is CASSLLQGYEQYV. Here the CDR3 DNA reads TGTGCCAGCAGCTTATTACAGGGCTACGAGCAGTACGTC.

The chain is built from TRBV7-8 and TRBJ1-2, with D hard to call. Germline CDR1 is SGHVS and CDR2 is FQNEAQ. The CDR3 is made up of 13 amino acids. V lost 5 bases and J 7 bases, leaving 14 bases between the germline ends. The CDR3 here is CASSVGIKAGYTF. The CDR3, as DNA: TGTGCCAGCAGCGTGGGGATTAAAGCTGGCTACACCTTC.

In its sample, this clone was seen once. V is TRBV30 and J is TRBJ1-5, with a tentative D call TRBD1 (5 bases). The V end was cut by 3 bases, the J end by 4 bases, with 10 bases between. CDR3 length: 13 residues. The V gene's germline CDR1 is GTSNPN and CDR2 SVGIG (reference sequence). CDR3 nucleotide sequence: TGTGCCTGGAGCGCCGGGGGGAATCAGCCCCAGCATTTT. Residues: CAWSAGGNQPQHF.

This chain connects TRBV6-5 to TRBJ1-4; 10 bases line up with TRBD1. The CDR3 has 15 residues. The germline V gene encodes CDR1 MNHEY and CDR2 SVGAGI. V lost 9 bases, J lost 5 bases, and 9 bases stayed unmatched. CDR3 loop: CASKPPGQGNEKLFF. The CDR3, as DNA: TGTGCCAGTAAACCACCGGGACAGGGGAATGAAAAACTGTTTTTT.

This chain links TRBV24-1 with TRBJ1-4; 8 bases are shared with TRBD1. Germline assignment: CDR1 KGHDR and CDR2 SFDVKD. The CDR3 has 15 amino acids. Unmatched junction bases numbered 5, after V lost 4 bases and J lost 5 bases. The CDR3 coding sequence is TGTGCCACCAGTGACCCGACAGGGGACAATGAAAAACTGTTTTTT. Amino acid sequence: CATSDPTGDNEKLFF.